This TCR beta chain was captured by sequencing in a study of beta chain features in type 1 diabetes. Study context: What patients shared with healthy donors was a similar profile of age, gender and cell yields. Study-level points and caveats: Among patients with Type 1 diabetes, TCRB CDR3s were moderately but significantly shorter in every one of the four CD4+ subsets. A potential PCR bias toward shorter templates would be equal in patient and control samples.

Sorting produced populations that all topped 98% purity. This clone was counted many times. Its target is not known. Sequenced material consisted of expressed TCRB transcripts (all of the isolated RNA was reverse transcribed). Libraries were prepared by immunoSEQ multiplex PCR; TCRdb keeps only in-frame clonotypes and omits some of them. The sample includes about 120,000 clones, 15% to 20% of them seen just once. The V and J ends lost 6 bases and 2 bases respectively, with 11 bases between them. Germline V gene data show CDR1 as LNHDA and CDR2 as SQIVND (reference sequence). This CDR3 has 14 amino acids.

The specimen was central memory CD4+ T cells from blood. The chain is built from TRBV19 and TRBJ2-1, with D maybe TRBD2 (6 bases). The sequence was collected from a young man with type 1 diabetes. CDR3 in amino acids: CASRGLSTYNEQFF. CDR3 DNA: TGTGCCAGTAGGGGACTCTCGACCTACAATGAGCAGTTCTTC.